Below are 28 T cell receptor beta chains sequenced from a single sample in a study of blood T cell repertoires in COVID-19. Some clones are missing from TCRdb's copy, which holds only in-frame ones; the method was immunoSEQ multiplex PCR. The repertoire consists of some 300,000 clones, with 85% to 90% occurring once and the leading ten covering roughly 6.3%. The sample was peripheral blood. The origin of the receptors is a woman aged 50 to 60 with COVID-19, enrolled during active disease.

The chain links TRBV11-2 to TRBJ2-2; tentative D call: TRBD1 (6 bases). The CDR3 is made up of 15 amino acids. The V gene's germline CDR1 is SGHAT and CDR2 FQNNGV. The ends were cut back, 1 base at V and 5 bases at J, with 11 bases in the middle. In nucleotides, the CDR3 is TGTGCCAGCAGCTTAGGGGGGCCGCGGACCGGGGAGCTGTTTTTT. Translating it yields CASSLGGPRTGELFF.

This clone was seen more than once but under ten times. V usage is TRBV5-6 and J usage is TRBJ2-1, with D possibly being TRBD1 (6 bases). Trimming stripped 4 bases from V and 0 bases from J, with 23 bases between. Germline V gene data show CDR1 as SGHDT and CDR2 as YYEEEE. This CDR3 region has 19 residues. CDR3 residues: CASSRPHRVSLSSYNEQFF. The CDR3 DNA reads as TGTGCCAGCAGCAGACCCCACAGGGTTTCCCTTTCCTCCTACAATGAGCAGTTCTTC.

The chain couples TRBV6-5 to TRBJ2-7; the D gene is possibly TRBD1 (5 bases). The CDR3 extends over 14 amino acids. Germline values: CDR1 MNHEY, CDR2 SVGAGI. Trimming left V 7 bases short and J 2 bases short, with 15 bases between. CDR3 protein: CASKPAGLPYEQYF. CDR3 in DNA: TGTGCCAGCAAACCGGCAGGGCTACCCTACGAGCAGTACTTC.

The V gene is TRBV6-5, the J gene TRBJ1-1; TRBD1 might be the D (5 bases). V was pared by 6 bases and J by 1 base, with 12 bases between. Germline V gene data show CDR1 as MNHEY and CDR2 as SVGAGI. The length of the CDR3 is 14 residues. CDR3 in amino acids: CASRGGGANTEAFF. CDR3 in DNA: TGTGCCAGCAGGGGGGGAGGGGCGAACACTGAAGCTTTCTTT.

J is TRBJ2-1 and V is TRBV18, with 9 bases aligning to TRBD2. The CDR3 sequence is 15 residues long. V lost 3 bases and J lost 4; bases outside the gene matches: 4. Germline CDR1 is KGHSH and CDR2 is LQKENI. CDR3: CASSPGLAGYNEQFF. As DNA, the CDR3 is TGTGCCAGCTCACCTGGCCTAGCGGGGTACAATGAGCAGTTCTTC. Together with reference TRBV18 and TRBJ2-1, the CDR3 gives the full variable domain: NAGVMQNPRHLVRRRGQEARLRCSPMKGHSHVYWYRQLPEEGLKFMVYLQKENIIDESGMPKERFSAEFPKEGPSILRIQQVVRGDSAAYFCASSPGLAGYNEQFFGPGTRLTVL.

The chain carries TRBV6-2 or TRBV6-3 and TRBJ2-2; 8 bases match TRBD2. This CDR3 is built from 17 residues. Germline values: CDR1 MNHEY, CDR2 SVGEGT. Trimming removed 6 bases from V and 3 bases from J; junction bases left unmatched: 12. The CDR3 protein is CASSFPLREAHTGELFF. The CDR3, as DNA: TGTGCCAGCAGCTTCCCTTTGCGGGAGGCCCACACCGGGGAGCTGTTTTTT.

The CDR3 DNA sequence: TGTGCCAGTAGTATACCCAATAGCAATCAGCCCCAGCATTTT. Translation: CASSIPNSNQPQHF. The J gene is TRBJ1-5, the V gene TRBV19, with D uncertain. CDR1 and CDR2 (germline): LNHDA, SQIVND (reference sequence). The CDR3 has 14 amino acids. Trimming shortened V by 2 bases and J by 0 bases, and 5 bases separated the two germline ends.

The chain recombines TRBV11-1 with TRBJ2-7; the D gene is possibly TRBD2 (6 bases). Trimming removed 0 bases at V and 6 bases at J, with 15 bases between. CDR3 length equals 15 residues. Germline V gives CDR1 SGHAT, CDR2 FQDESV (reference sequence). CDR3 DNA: TGTGCCAGCAGCTTAGCCGGCTTAGGAGGGACCGAGCAGTACTTC. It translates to CASSLAGLGGTEQYF.

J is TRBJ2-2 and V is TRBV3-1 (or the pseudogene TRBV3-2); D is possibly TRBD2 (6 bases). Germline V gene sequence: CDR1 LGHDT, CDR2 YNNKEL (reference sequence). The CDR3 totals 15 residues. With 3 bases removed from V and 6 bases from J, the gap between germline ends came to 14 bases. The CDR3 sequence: CASSHGSLTAGELFF. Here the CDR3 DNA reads TGTGCCAGCAGCCACGGGAGCTTAACGGCCGGGGAGCTGTTTTTT.

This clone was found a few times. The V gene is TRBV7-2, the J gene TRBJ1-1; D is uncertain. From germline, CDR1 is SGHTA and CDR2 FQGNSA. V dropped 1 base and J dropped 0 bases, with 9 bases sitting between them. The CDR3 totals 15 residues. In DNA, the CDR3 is TGTGCCAGCAGCTTAGTGAACCAGTTGAACACTGAAGCTTTCTTT. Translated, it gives CASSLVNQLNTEAFF.

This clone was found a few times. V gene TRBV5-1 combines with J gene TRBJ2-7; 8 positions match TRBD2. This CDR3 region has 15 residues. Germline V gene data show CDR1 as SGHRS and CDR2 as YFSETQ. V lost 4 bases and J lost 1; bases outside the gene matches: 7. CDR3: CASSGGTSESYEQYF. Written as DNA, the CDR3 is TGCGCCAGCAGCGGGGGGACTAGTGAGTCCTACGAGCAGTACTTC.

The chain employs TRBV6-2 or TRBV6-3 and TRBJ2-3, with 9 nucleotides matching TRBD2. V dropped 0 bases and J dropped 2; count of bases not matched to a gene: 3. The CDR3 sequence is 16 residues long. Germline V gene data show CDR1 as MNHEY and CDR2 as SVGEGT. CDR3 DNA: TGTGCCAGCAGTTACTCGGCGGGAGGGACCACAGATACGCAGTATTTT. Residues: CASSYSAGGTTDTQYF.

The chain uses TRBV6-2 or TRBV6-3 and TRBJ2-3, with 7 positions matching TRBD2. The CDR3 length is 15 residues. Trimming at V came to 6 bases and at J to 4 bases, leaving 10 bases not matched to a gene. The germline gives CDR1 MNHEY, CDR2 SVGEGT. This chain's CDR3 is CASSPGTKSADTQYF. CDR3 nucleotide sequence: TGTGCCAGCAGCCCCGGGACTAAATCGGCAGATACGCAGTATTTT.

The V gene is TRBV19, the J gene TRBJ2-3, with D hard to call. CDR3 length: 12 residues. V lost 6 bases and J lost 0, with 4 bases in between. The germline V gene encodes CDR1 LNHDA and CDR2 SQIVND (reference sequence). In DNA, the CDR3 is TGTGCCAGTAGCCCTAGCACAGATACGCAGTATTTT. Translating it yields CASSPSTDTQYF.

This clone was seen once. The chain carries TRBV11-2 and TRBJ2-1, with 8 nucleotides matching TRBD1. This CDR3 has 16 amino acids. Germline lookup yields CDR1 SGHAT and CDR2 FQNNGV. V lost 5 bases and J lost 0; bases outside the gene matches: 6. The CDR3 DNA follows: TGTGCCAGCAGCCCGCCGACAGGGGTCTCCTACAATGAGCAGTTCTTC. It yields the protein CASSPPTGVSYNEQFF.

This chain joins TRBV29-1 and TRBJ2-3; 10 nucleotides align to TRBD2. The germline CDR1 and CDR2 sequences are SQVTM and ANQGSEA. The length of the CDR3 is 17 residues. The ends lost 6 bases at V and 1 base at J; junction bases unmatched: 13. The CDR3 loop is CSVPTVRTSGRTDTQYF. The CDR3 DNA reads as TGCAGCGTGCCAACCGTGAGGACTAGCGGCCGCACAGATACGCAGTATTTT.

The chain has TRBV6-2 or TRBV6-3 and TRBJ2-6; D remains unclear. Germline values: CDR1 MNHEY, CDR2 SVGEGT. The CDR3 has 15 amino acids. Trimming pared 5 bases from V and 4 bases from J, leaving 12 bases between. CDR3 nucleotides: TGTGCCAGCAGTGCCTCAGGATCCGGGGCCAACGTCCTGACTTTC. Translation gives CASSASGSGANVLTF.

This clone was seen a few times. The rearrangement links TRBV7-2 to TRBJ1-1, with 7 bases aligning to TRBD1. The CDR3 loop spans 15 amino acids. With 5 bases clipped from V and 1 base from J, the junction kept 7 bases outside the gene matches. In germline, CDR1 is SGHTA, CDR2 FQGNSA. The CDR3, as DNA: TGTGCCAGCAGCCAAAGGGACAGCGCGAACACTGAAGCTTTCTTT. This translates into CASSQRDSANTEAFF.

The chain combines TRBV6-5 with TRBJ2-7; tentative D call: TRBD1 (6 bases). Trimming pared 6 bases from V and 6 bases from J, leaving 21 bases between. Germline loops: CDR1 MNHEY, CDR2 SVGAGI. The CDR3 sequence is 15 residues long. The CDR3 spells CASRRSETGAGEQYF. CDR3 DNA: TGTGCCAGCAGGCGGAGTGAGACAGGCGCGGGCGAGCAGTACTTC.

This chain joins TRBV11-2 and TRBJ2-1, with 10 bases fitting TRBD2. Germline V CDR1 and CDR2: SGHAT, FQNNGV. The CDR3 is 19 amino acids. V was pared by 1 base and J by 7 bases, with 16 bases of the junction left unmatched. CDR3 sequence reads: CASSLALAGGTRSRNEQFF. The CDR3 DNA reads TGTGCCAGCAGCTTAGCGTTAGCGGGGGGAACAAGGTCTAGAAATGAGCAGTTCTTC.

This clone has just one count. CDR3 nucleotides: TGTGCCAGCTCACCGGGACAGGGGGGGAACTATGGCTACACCTTC. It yields the protein CASSPGQGGNYGYTF. V and J are TRBV18 and TRBJ1-2; 11 bases map to TRBD1. The junction had 2 bases not matched to a gene; V was cut back by 3 bases and J by 2 bases. This CDR3 region has 15 residues. The germline V gene has CDR1 KGHSH and CDR2 LQKENI.

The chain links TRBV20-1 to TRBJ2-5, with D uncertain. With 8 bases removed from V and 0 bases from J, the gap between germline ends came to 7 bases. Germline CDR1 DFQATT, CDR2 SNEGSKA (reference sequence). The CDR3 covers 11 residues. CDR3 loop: CSPRYQETQYF. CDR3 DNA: TGCAGTCCCAGGTACCAAGAGACCCAGTACTTC.

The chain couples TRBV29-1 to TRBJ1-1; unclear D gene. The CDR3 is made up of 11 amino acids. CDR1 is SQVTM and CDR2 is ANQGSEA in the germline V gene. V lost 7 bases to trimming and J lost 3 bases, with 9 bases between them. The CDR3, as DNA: TGCAGCGGTCGACGGGACACTGAAGCTTTCTTT. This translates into CSGRRDTEAFF.

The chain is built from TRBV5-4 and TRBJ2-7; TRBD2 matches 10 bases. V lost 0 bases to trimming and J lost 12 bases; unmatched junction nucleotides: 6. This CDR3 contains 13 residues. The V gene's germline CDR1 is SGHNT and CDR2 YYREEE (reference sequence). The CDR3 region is CASSLELAGRWYF. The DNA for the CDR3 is TGTGCCAGCAGCTTGGAACTAGCGGGACGTTGGTACTTC.

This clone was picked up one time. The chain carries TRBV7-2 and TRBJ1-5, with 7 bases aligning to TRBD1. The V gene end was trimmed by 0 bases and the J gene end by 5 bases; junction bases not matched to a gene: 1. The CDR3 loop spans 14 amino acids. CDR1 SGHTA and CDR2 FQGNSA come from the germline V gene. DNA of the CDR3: TGTGCCAGCAGCTTAGCGCAGGGGGATCAGCCCCAGCATTTT. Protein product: CASSLAQGDQPQHF. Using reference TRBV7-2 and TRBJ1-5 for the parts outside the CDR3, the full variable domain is GAGVSQSPSNKVTEKGKDVELRCDPISGHTALYWYRQSLGQGLEFLIYFQGNSAPDKSGLPSDRFSAERTGGSVSTLTIQRTQQEDSAVYLCASSLAQGDQPQHFGDGTRLSIL.

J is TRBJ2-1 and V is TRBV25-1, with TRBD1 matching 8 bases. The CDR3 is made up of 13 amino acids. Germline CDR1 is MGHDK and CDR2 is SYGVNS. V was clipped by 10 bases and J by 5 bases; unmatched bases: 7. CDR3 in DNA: TGTGCCACCAACGGACAGGGAGACAATGAGCAGTTCTTC. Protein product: CATNGQGDNEQFF.

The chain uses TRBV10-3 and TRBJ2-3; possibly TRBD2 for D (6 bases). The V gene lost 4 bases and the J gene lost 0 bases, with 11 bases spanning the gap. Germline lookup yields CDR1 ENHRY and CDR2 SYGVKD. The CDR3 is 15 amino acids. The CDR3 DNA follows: TGTGCCATCAGTGGTTCTAGCGAAAGCACAGATACGCAGTATTTT. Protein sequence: CAISGSSESTDTQYF.

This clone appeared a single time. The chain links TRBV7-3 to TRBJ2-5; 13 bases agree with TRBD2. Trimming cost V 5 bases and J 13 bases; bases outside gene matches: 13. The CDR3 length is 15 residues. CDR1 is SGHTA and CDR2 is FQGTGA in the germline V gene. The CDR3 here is CASSPQTSGRTPLYF. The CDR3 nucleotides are TGTGCCAGCAGCCCCCAGACTAGCGGGAGGACTCCTCTGTACTTC.